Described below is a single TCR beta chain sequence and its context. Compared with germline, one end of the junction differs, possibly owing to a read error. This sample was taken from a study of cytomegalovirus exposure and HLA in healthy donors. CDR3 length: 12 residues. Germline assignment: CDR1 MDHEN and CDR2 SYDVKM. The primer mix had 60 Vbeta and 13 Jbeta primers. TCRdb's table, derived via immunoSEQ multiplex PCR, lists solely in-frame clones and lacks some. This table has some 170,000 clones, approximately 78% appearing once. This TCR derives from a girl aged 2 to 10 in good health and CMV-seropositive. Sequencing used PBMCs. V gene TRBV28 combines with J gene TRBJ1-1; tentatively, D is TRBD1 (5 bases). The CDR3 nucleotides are TGCCCCTCGGGGGGTGTTGCCACTGAAGCTTTCTTT. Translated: CPSGGVATEAFF.